This TCR beta chain was found in a study of somatic mutations in cytotoxic T cells in rheumatoid arthritis (dated by TCRdb to 2016 to 2017). For the study in its entirety: A FACSAria II or Sony SH800 was used to flow-sort some V beta antibody-stained T-cell populations at nearly 100% purity, and TCRB sequencing was also done on sorted V beta1+ cells. To characterize clonality, the study used TCRB deep sequencing while asking whether somatic mutations are carried by expanded CD8+ T-cell clones in newly diagnosed, untreated rheumatoid arthritis. TCRB deep sequencing covered 65 patients with rheumatoid arthritis along with 15 to 25 healthy controls. Patient and control groups had essentially identical median ages. Findings and caveats that apply to the study as a whole: CD8+ T-cell clonality in rheumatoid arthritis patients was not significantly different from that in age-matched healthy controls. The expanded CD8+ clones had unknown antigen targets, and not appearing in virus-specific databases did not rule out that they were virus-specific. Several identical CD8+ TCRB sequences were found in both blood and synovial fluid, and in about an eighth of the roughly 65 patients the largest CD8+ clone exceeded 20% of CD8+ cells. CD8+ clonality increased with age in patients (Spearman r ≈ 0.49) but not in healthy controls. The slight TRBV07 underrepresentation in patients was not adjusted for multiple comparisons.

Notes on this clone: The specificity of this receptor is unknown. No base-level quality is on record; no much larger clone is a single base apart.

TCRB CDR3 sequencing used the immunoSEQ assay on genomic DNA. Per the original workflow: Analyses were restricted to productive TCRB rearrangements. Clonality was expressed as a Shannon entropy-based productive clonality index, with each clone defined by a unique TCRB CDR3 sequence. Repertoire overlap for a pair of samples was computed from each clone's template counts relative to total templates per sample. A correlation with a Spearman r of roughly 0.66 was found between V-gene usage by flow cytometry and V-gene usage by TCRB sequencing. Entries here come from immuneACCESS through TCRdb and include only in-frame sequences with V and J called. Some clones fail to appear in such tables; in the studies checked, an unresolved V gene covers under half of the shortfall, and the cause of the remainder is unknown. For V, J and clone size, that table is used; D and trimming come from the DNA. The sample table records about 12,000 clones; approximately 80% of these occur just once. In total, the top ten clones hold around 15% of the sample.

The CDR3 sequence holds 14 residues, the cysteine and phenylalanine included. The CDR3 DNA has 42 bases and is translated from base 1. From the germline V gene, CDR1 is LGHNA and CDR2 is YSLEER. A distance of 12 bases separates the germline ends of V and J, which lose 3 bases and 3 bases respectively. Buffy coats from about 20 blood donors served as healthy controls, a group that was 55% female with a median age of roughly 61 years (range 21-70). Positive magnetic bead selection on an AutoMACS was used to isolate CD4+ and CD8+ cells, with flow cytometry used to check purity. Ficoll-Paque PLUS density gradient separation was used to isolate peripheral blood mononuclear cells. DNA was extracted from CD4-enriched, CD8-enriched or PBMC samples with Nucleospin Tissue or Tissue XS kits and quantified with a Qubit 2.0 fluorometer.

The sequenced sample consisted of CD8+ T cells sorted from blood. The chain links TRBV4-3 with TRBJ2-7, with a weak D call of TRBD2 (6 bases match). The origin of this receptor is a man aged 50 to 59 in good health. The CDR3 amino acid sequence is: CASSHGGSHYEQYF. The nucleotide sequence is given as TGCGCCAGCAGCCACGGGGGATCTCACTACGAGCAGTACTTC.